The next 29 T cell receptor beta chains were all read from a single sample in a study of blood T cell repertoires in COVID-19. Assay: immunoSEQ multiplex PCR; the TCRdb copy retains only in-frame clones and omits some. The sample yields 95,000 to 120,000 clones, around 84% seen once. Sequencing input: peripheral blood. Source of these receptors: a man aged 40-49 years with acute or convalescent COVID-19.

This clone was observed once. The chain uses TRBV3-1 (or the pseudogene TRBV3-2) and TRBJ1-6; 8 nucleotides line up with TRBD1. From germline, CDR1 is LGHDT and CDR2 YNNKEL (reference sequence). The CDR3 length is 16 residues. V lost 1 base to trimming and J lost 11 bases; unmatched junction nucleotides: 10. CDR3: CASSQGGGRGQTPLHF. The CDR3 DNA is TGTGCCAGCAGCCAAGGCGGGGGCAGGGGGCAGACACCCCTCCACTTT.

The CDR3 reads CASSHGQGGTDTQYF. The CDR3 nucleotides are TGTGCCAGCAGCCACGGACAGGGCGGCACAGATACGCAGTATTTT. The chain joins TRBV3-1 (or the pseudogene TRBV3-2) to TRBJ2-3; TRBD1 agrees at 8 bases. The CDR3 length is 15 residues. The germline V gene encodes CDR1 LGHDT and CDR2 YNNKEL (reference sequence). V was clipped by 3 bases and J by 1 base; unmatched bases: 3.

This chain links TRBV27 with TRBJ1-1; D perhaps matches TRBD1 (6 bases). The CDR3 contains 14 residues. Germline CDR1 reads MNHEY; CDR2 reads SMNVEV (reference sequence). The V and J ends lost 6 bases and 7 bases respectively, with 18 bases between them. The DNA for the CDR3 is TGTGCCAGCAGCTCGACTCAGGGGAAGAATGAAGCTTTCTTT. Translation gives CASSSTQGKNEAFF.

The chain combines TRBV7-3 with TRBJ2-7; 7 bases map to TRBD2. CDR3 length: 13 amino acids. Germline V gene data show CDR1 as SGHTA and CDR2 as FQGTGA. V was clipped by 5 bases and J by 5 bases; unmatched bases: 6. In DNA form, the CDR3 reads TGTGCCAGCAGCCCCGGGGGGAACAACGAGCAGTACTTC. The encoded protein is CASSPGGNNEQYF.

The chain couples TRBV6-5 to TRBJ2-7; no clear D gene. V was clipped by 0 bases and J by 0 bases, with 12 bases between them. This CDR3 is 16 amino acids long. Per the germline V gene, CDR1 is MNHEY and CDR2 is SVGAGI. The CDR3 loop reads CASSYSSSLGSYEQYF. CDR3 sequence (DNA): TGTGCCAGCAGTTACTCGAGCTCCCTAGGCTCCTACGAGCAGTACTTC.

This sequence joins TRBV6-1 and TRBJ2-1, with D perhaps TRBD1 (6 bases). Germline values: CDR1 MNHNS, CDR2 SASEGT. Trimming shortened V by 3 bases and J by 0 bases, and 9 bases separated the two germline ends. The CDR3 has 15 amino acids. The CDR3 reads CASSEDRLSYNEQFF. Written as DNA, the CDR3 is TGTGCCAGCAGTGAGGACAGACTCTCCTACAATGAGCAGTTCTTC.

The V and J genes are TRBV4-2 and TRBJ2-5; TRBD2 agrees at 16 bases. Trimming at V came to 2 bases and at J to 6 bases, leaving 15 bases not matched to a gene. Germline V gene sequence: CDR1 LGHNA, CDR2 YNFKEQ. The CDR3 contains 20 residues. CDR3 protein: CASSQNLPGTSGGAPKTQYF. CDR3 DNA sequence: TGTGCCAGCAGCCAAAACCTACCCGGGACTAGCGGGGGGGCCCCGAAGACCCAGTACTTC.

V and J are TRBV7-3 and TRBJ1-6, with D hard to call. The CDR3 sequence is 16 residues long. Trimming took 5 bases from V and 9 from J, leaving 20 bases between them. The V gene's germline CDR1 is SGHTA and CDR2 FQGTGA. CDR3 sequence: CASSPREGKVTSPLHF. CDR3 DNA sequence: TGTGCCAGCAGCCCGAGGGAGGGAAAGGTAACTTCACCCCTCCACTTT.

The sample holds a few counts of this clone. CDR3 region: CARIRRDGSGDTQYF. In nucleotides, the CDR3 is TGTGCCAGAATTCGGCGGGACGGGTCAGGAGATACGCAGTATTTT. The chain employs TRBV5-3 and TRBJ2-3; a possible D gene is TRBD2 (6 bases). TRBV5-3 is treated as an ORF (open reading frame) with a function not yet certain. The CDR3 consists of 15 residues. Between the trimmed V and J ends, which lost 6 bases and 5 bases, there was a span of 19 bases.

This clone has just one count. The chain has TRBV19 and TRBJ2-7; D is possibly TRBD2 (6 bases). With 5 bases removed from V and 0 bases from J, the gap between germline ends came to 11 bases. The CDR3 sequence is 14 residues long. Germline values: CDR1 LNHDA, CDR2 SQIVND (reference sequence). The CDR3 loop reads CASSGTGASYEQYF. CDR3 DNA: TGTGCCAGTAGTGGGACGGGAGCCTCCTACGAGCAGTACTTC.

The chain employs TRBV19 and TRBJ2-1; 9 bases map to TRBD1. Looked up from germline, CDR1 is LNHDA and CDR2 is SQIVND (reference sequence). J lost 11 bases, V lost 1 base, and 12 bases had no gene match. CDR3 length: 16 amino acids. The CDR3 DNA is TGTGCCAGTAGTATAGGGGGGGGGACAGGGTCCTTGAAGCAGTTCTTC. Translating it yields CASSIGGGTGSLKQFF.

This chain joins TRBV5-6 and TRBJ1-5; 7 nucleotides match TRBD1. The trim removed 0 bases at V and 4 bases at J, leaving 4 bases unmatched. This CDR3 has 15 amino acids. Germline V gene lookup returns CDR1 SGHDT and CDR2 YYEEEE. The CDR3 coding sequence is TGTGCCAGCAGCTTGGCCGACAGGGAAAATCAGCCCCAGCATTTT. It is translated as CASSLADRENQPQHF.

The J gene is TRBJ1-5, the V gene TRBV3-1 (or the pseudogene TRBV3-2); 9 nucleotides agree with TRBD1. The trim removed 1 base at V and 6 bases at J, leaving 4 bases unmatched. The CDR3 length is 15 residues. Germline V gene data show CDR1 as LGHDT and CDR2 as YNNKEL (reference sequence). CDR3 sequence reads: CASSQGTGEGQPQHF. CDR3 in DNA: TGTGCCAGCAGCCAAGGGACAGGGGAAGGTCAGCCCCAGCATTTT.

This chain uses TRBV7-2 with TRBJ1-5; 8 bases are a match to TRBD1. V gave up 5 bases and J gave up 4 bases; unmatched junction bases: 13. Germline CDR1 SGHTA, CDR2 FQGNSA. This CDR3 comprises 17 residues. DNA for the CDR3: TGTGCCAGCAGCCCTAAACTAAGACAGGGGCTAAATCAGCCCCAGCATTTT. Translated: CASSPKLRQGLNQPQHF.

The rearrangement uses TRBV7-2 and TRBJ2-1; D is unresolved. The CDR3 is 14 residues long. Germline CDR1 is SGHTA and CDR2 is FQGNSA. Trimming shortened V by 2 bases and J by 3 bases, and 8 bases separated the two germline ends. The CDR3 loop reads CASSLQRFYNEQFF. Here the CDR3 DNA reads TGTGCCAGCAGCTTACAACGGTTCTACAATGAGCAGTTCTTC.

V gene TRBV5-6 combines with J gene TRBJ1-3; tentatively, D is TRBD1 (5 bases). V lost 3 bases to trimming and J lost 3 bases, with 13 bases between them. Germline V gene sequence: CDR1 SGHDT, CDR2 YYEEEE. The CDR3 loop spans 15 amino acids. CDR3 nucleotides: TGTGCCAGCAGCTACTCCCCAGGGTTTGGAAACACCATATATTTT. It is translated as CASSYSPGFGNTIYF.

The chain has TRBV6-5 and TRBJ2-7, with TRBD1 identical over 7 bases. With 6 bases clipped from V and 3 bases from J, the junction kept 2 bases outside the gene matches. CDR3 length equals 12 residues. CDR1 MNHEY and CDR2 SVGAGI come from the germline V gene. The CDR3 spells CASSHRGYEQYF. The CDR3 coding sequence is TGTGCCAGCAGCCACAGGGGCTACGAGCAGTACTTC.

The rearrangement uses TRBV30 and TRBJ1-1; D may be TRBD1 (6 bases). Trimming took off 4 bases at V and 4 bases at J, with 10 bases between the two ends. The CDR3 sequence is 12 residues long. Germline V gene data show CDR1 as GTSNPN and CDR2 as SVGIG (reference sequence). DNA for the CDR3: TGTGCCTGGATCACAGGGTTCACTGAAGCTTTCTTT. Its translation is CAWITGFTEAFF.

This clone occurred once. This chain's CDR3 is CASSFLSGGIYNEQFF. CDR3 nucleotide sequence: TGTGCCAGCAGCTTTTTAAGCGGGGGGATATACAATGAGCAGTTCTTC. J is TRBJ2-1 and V is TRBV7-9, with 9 bases lining up with TRBD2. V shed 3 bases, J shed 4 bases, and the junction held 7 bases outside the gene matches. The CDR3 covers 16 residues. Germline lookup yields CDR1 SEHNR and CDR2 FQNEAQ (reference sequence).

The chain employs TRBV29-1 and TRBJ2-1; 9 bases are shared with TRBD1. The CDR3 covers 19 residues. The germline CDR1 and CDR2 sequences are SQVTM and ANQGSEA. V was clipped by 2 bases and J by 1 base; unmatched bases: 15. CDR3 sequence reads: CSVERGEKRGTGSYNEQFF. The CDR3 coding sequence is TGCAGCGTTGAACGAGGAGAAAAACGGGGGACAGGGTCCTACAATGAGCAGTTCTTC.

This clone appeared once. This chain links TRBV6-6 with TRBJ1-1; unclear D gene. Per germline, CDR1 MNHNY and CDR2 SVGAGI (reference sequence). The CDR3 covers 14 residues. V lost 8 bases, J lost 3 bases, and 16 bases lay in between. CDR3 loop: CASLPHDTHTEAFF. The CDR3 bases are TGTGCCAGCCTACCCCACGACACCCACACTGAAGCTTTCTTT.

The chain uses TRBV18 and TRBJ1-5; TRBD1 agrees at 8 bases. The CDR3 runs to 14 residues. CDR1 KGHSH and CDR2 LQKENI come from the germline V gene. V lost 5 bases and J lost 2; bases outside the gene matches: 2. CDR3 DNA sequence: TGTGCCAGCTCAGAGACAGGGGGCAATCAGCCCCAGCATTTT. It specifies CASSETGGNQPQHF.

This clone was detected once. V gene TRBV7-2 combines with J gene TRBJ2-5, with D possibly being TRBD1 (6 bases). Trimming took 5 bases from V and 4 from J, leaving 14 bases between them. The V gene's germline CDR1 is SGHTA and CDR2 FQGNSA. The CDR3 spans 14 residues. The CDR3 DNA is TGTGCCAGCAGCCCAGTTGGGGGCCCAGAGACCCAGTACTTC. This gives the protein CASSPVGGPETQYF.

V gene TRBV6-5 combines with J gene TRBJ1-2; D remains ambiguous. Germline CDR1 is MNHEY and CDR2 is SVGAGI. CDR3 length: 13 residues. V was pared by 2 bases and J by 5 bases, with 9 bases between. CDR3 amino acids: CASSYPAGYGYTF. The CDR3 coding sequence is TGTGCCAGCAGTTACCCGGCAGGTTATGGCTACACCTTC.

The rearrangement uses TRBV4-3 and TRBJ2-5; D is ambiguous. The germline CDR1 and CDR2 sequences are LGHNA and YSLEER. The CDR3 sequence is 15 residues long. Trimming took off 1 base at V and 2 bases at J, with 11 bases between the two ends. The CDR3 DNA reads TGCGCCAGCAGCCAAGGTTCAGCGAAGCAAGAGACCCAGTACTTC. This gives the protein CASSQGSAKQETQYF.

The CDR3 nucleotides read TGTGCCAGCAGCCCACAGGGGTTTGCTGGAAACACCATATATTTT. Translated: CASSPQGFAGNTIYF. The chain is built from TRBV7-2 and TRBJ1-3, with TRBD1 matching over 7 bases. The ends lost 5 bases at V and 2 bases at J; junction bases unmatched: 6. CDR1 is SGHTA and CDR2 is FQGNSA in the germline V gene. This CDR3 is built from 15 residues.

The V gene is TRBV10-3, the J gene TRBJ2-2; no clear D. Germline lookup yields CDR1 ENHRY and CDR2 SYGVKD. The CDR3 consists of 15 residues. The V end was cut by 4 bases, the J end by 0 bases, with 9 bases between. The CDR3 DNA follows: TGTGCCATCAGTGGTGTCAGCGCGAACACCGGGGAGCTGTTTTTT. Translating it yields CAISGVSANTGELFF.

V gene TRBV4-1 combines with J gene TRBJ2-7; 7 nucleotides match TRBD2. The junction had 8 bases not matched to a gene; V was cut back by 6 bases and J by 3 bases. Germline V gene lookup returns CDR1 MGHRA and CDR2 YSYEKL. The CDR3 has 14 amino acids. DNA of the CDR3: TGCGCCAGCAGTCCGGCCGGCGGGGGCTACGAGCAGTACTTC. It specifies CASSPAGGGYEQYF.

CDR3 bases: TGTGCCTGGAGTGTACCTGGAGGGGCTGGAAACACCATATATTTT. Its translation: CAWSVPGGAGNTIYF. V and J are TRBV30 and TRBJ1-3; a possible D gene is TRBD1 (5 bases). Trimming shortened V by 0 bases and J by 2 bases, and 11 bases separated the two germline ends. The CDR3 is 15 residues long. Germline loops: CDR1 GTSNPN, CDR2 SVGIG (reference sequence).